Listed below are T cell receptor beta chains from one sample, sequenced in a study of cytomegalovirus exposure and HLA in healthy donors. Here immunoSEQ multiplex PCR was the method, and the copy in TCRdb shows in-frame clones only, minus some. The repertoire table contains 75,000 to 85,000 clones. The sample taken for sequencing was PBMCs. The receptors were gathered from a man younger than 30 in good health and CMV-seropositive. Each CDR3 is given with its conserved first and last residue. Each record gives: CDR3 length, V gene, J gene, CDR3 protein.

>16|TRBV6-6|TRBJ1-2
CASSYLDRQTNYGYTF
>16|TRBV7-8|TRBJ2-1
CASSQVRDILYNEQFF
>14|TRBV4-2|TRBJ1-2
CASSQDRGANGYTF
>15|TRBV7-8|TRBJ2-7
CASSSPGTGGYEQYF
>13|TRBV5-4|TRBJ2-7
CASRGRAGGEQYF
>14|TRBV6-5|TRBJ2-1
CASSYSAQYNEQFF
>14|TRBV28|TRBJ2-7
CASRRTGASYEQYF
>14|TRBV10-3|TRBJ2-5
CAISLDREGETQYF
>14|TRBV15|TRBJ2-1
CATSSGLADNGQFF
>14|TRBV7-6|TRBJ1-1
CASSPSMGITEAFF
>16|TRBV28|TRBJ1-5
CASSTVRDSDNQPQHF
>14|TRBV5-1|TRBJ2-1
CASSLRLEENEQFF
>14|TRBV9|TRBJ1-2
CASSVADRNYGYTF
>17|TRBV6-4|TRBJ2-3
CASSDPGTSGEKDTQYF
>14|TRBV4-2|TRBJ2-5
CASSQDPGDETQYF
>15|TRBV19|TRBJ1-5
CASRTDRGWGQPQHF
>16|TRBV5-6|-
CASSLALNPNSYEQYF
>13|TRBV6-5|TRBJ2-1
CASRLAGSNEQFF